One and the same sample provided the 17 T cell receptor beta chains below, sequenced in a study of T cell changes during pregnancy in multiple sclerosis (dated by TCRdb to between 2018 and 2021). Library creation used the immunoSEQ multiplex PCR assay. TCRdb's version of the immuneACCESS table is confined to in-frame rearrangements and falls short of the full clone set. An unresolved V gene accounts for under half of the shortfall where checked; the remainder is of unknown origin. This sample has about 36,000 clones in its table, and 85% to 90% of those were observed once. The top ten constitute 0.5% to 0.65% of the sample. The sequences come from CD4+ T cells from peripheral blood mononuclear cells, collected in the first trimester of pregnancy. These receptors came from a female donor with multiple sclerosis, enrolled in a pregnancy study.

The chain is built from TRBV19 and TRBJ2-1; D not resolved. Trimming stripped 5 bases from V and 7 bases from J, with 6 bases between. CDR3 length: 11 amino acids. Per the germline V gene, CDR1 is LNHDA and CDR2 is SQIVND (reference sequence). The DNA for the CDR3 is TGTGCCAGTAGTCGCCAGAATGAGCAGTTCTTC. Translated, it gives CASSRQNEQFF.

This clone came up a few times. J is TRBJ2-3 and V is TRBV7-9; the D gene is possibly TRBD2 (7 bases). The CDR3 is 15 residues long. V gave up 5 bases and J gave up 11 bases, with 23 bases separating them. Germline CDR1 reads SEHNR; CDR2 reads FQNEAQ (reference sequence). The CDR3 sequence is CASSPYRDLGGGQYF. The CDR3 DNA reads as TGTGCCAGCAGCCCATACCGGGACTTGGGAGGGGGGCAGTATTTT.

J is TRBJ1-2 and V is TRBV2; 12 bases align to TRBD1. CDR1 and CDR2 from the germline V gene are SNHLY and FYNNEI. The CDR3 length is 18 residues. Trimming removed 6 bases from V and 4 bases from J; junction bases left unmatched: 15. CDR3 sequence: CASRETGTGGVGIYGYTF. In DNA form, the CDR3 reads TGTGCCAGCAGGGAAACCGGGACAGGGGGCGTTGGAATCTATGGCTACACCTTC. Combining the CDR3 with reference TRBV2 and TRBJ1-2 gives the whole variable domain EPEVTQTPSHQVTQMGQEVILRCVPISNHLYFYWYRQILGQKVEFLVSFYNNEISEKSEIFDDQFSVERPDGSNFTLKIRSTKLEDSAMYFCASRETGTGGVGIYGYTFGSGTRLTVV.

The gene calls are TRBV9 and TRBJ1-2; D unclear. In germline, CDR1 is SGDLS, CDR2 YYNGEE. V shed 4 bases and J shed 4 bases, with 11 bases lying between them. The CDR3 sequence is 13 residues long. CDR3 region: CASSPPGSYGYTF. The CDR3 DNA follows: TGTGCCAGCAGCCCGCCGGGTAGCTATGGCTACACCTTC.

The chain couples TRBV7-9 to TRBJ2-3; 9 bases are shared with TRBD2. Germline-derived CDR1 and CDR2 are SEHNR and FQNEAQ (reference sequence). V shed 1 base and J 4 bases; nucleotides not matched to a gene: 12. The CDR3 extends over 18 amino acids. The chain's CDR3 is CASSLGRRLAGVPDTQYF. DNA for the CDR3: TGTGCCAGCAGCTTAGGGAGGAGATTAGCGGGAGTTCCAGATACGCAGTATTTT.

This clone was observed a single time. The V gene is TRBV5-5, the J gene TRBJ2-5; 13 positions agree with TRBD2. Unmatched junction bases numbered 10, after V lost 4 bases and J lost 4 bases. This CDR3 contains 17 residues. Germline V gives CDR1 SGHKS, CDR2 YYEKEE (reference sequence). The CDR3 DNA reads TGTGCCAGCAGCCCGCGGACTAGCGGGGGCCCAGCAGAGACCCAGTACTTC. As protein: CASSPRTSGGPAETQYF.

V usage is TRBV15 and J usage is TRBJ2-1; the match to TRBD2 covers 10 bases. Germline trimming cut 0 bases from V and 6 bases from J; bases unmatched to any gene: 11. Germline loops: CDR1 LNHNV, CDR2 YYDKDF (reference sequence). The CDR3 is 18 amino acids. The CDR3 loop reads CATSREWDPSGSVNEQFF. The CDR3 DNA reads TGTGCCACCAGCAGAGAGTGGGACCCTAGCGGGAGTGTCAATGAGCAGTTCTTC.

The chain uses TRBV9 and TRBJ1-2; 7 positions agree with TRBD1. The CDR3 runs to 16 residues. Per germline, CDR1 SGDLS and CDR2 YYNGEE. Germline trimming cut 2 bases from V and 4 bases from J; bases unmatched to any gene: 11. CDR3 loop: CASSVGTDRSSYGYTF. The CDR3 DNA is TGTGCCAGCAGCGTCGGGACGGACAGGTCCTCCTATGGCTACACCTTC.

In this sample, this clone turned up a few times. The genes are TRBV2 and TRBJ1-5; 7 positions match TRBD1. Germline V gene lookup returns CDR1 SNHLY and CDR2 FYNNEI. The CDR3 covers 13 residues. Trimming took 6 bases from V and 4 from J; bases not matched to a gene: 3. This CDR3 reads CASRQGLNQPQHF. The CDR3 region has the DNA TGTGCCAGCAGACAGGGGCTAAATCAGCCCCAGCATTTT.

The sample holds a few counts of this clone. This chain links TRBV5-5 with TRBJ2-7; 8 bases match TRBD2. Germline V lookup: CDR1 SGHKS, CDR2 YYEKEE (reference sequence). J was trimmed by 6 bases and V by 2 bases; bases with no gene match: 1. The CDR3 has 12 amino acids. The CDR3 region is CASSFREGEQYF. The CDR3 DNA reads TGTGCCAGCAGCTTCCGGGAGGGCGAGCAGTACTTC.

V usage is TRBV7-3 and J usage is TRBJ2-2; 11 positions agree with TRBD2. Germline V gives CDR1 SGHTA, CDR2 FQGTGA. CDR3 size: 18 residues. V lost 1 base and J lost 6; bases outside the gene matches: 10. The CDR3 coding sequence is TGTGCCAGCAGCTTAATACCCGGCGGTAGCGGGGGGGCCGGGGAGCTGTTTTTT. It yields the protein CASSLIPGGSGGAGELFF.

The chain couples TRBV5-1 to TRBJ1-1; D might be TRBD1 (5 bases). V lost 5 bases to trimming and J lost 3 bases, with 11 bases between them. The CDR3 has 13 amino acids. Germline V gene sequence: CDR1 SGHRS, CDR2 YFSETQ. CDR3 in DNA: TGCGCCAGCAGAAAAGTAGGGGACACTGAAGCTTTCTTT. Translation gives CASRKVGDTEAFF. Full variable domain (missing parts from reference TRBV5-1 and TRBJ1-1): KAGVTQTPRYLIKTRGQQVTLSCSPISGHRSVSWYQQTPGQGLQFLFEYFSETQRNKGNFPGRFSGRQFSNSRSEMNVSTLELGDSALYLCASRKVGDTEAFFGQGTRLTVV.

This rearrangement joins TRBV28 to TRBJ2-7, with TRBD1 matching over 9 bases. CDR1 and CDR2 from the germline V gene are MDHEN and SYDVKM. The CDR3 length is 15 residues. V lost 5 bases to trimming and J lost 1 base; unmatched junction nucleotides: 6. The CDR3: CASSIPGQGSYEQYF. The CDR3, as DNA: TGTGCCAGCAGTATCCCGGGACAGGGATCCTACGAGCAGTACTTC.

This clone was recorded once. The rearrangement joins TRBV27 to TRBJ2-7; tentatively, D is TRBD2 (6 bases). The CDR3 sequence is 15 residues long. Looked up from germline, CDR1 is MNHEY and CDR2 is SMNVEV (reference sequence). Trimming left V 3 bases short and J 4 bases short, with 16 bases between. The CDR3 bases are TGTGCCAGCAGTTTCTTGGGGACTCGAGGGTACGAGCAGTACTTC. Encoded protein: CASSFLGTRGYEQYF.

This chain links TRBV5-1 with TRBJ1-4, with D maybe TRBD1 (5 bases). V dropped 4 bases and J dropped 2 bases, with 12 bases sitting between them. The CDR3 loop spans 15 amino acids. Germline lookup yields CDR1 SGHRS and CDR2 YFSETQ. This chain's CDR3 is CASSPTGSTNEKLFF. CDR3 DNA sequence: TGCGCCAGCAGCCCCACAGGTTCCACTAATGAAAAACTGTTTTTT.

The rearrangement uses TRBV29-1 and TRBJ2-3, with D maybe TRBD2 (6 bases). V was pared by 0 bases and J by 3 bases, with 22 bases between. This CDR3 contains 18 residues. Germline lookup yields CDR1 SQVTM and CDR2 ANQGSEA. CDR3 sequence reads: CSVEDTPGRGGRTDTQYF. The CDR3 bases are TGCAGCGTTGAAGACACCCCCGGCCGCGGAGGGAGGACAGATACGCAGTATTTT.

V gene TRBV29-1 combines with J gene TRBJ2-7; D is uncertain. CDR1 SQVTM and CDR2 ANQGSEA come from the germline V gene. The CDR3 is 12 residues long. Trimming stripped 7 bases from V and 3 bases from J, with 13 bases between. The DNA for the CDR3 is TGCAGCGCATTGGTCAGTATCTACGAGCAGTACTTC. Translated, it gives CSALVSIYEQYF.